This note documents a single T cell receptor beta chain sequence. Amplification used 60 V beta primers and 13 J beta primers. Generated by immunoSEQ multiplex PCR, the TCRdb table keeps only in-frame clones and is missing some. Here the sample spans 90,000 or so clones, approximately 81% being singletons. V lost 3 bases to trimming and J lost 2 bases, with 11 bases between them. CDR1 GTSNPN and CDR2 SVGIG come from the germline V gene (reference sequence). The CDR3 has 13 amino acids. None of the glioblastoma patients had an isocitrate dehydrogenase mutation. This sample is part of a study of glioma-infiltrating T cells after dendritic cell vaccination. Study in general: Glioblastoma patients came from Phase I and II dendritic cell vaccination trials. Patients received autologous tumor lysate-pulsed dendritic cell vaccination between about 2002 and 2013.

This TCR was sampled from a human donor with glioblastoma. The rearrangement joins TRBV30 to TRBJ2-7, with a weak D call TRBD1 (7 bases). Sequences were derived from blood, sampled before dendritic cell vaccination. As DNA, the CDR3 is TGTGCCTGGAGCAGGGGGGACCCCTACGAGCAGTACTTC. This gives the protein CAWSRGDPYEQYF.